Below, one T cell receptor beta chain is given with its context. The sample belongs to a study of cytomegalovirus exposure and HLA in healthy donors. 60 Vbeta and 13 Jbeta primers were used in PCR. Original handling: Around 80 million unique TCR beta chains, about 10 million of them shared, were counted by a later analysis. Profiled with immunoSEQ multiplex PCR; TCRdb holds only in-frame clones, not every one. V, J and clone size derive from that table, while D and trimming were established from the DNA sequence. There are over 150,000 clones in the sample; roughly 80% occur only once, and roughly 8% lies in the top ten. CDR1 and CDR2 (germline): MNHEY, SVGAGI. Trimming shortened V by 2 bases and J by 5 bases, and 15 bases separated the two germline ends. The CDR3 consists of 15 residues.

This chain joins TRBV6-5 and TRBJ2-5; maybe TRBD1 (5 bases). The sample comprised PBMCs. The TCR sequence derives from a young man in good health and CMV-seropositive. The CDR3 loop is CASSYRQGTSETQYF. The CDR3 coding sequence is TGTGCCAGCAGTTACCGGCAGGGCACTTCGGAGACCCAGTACTTC.